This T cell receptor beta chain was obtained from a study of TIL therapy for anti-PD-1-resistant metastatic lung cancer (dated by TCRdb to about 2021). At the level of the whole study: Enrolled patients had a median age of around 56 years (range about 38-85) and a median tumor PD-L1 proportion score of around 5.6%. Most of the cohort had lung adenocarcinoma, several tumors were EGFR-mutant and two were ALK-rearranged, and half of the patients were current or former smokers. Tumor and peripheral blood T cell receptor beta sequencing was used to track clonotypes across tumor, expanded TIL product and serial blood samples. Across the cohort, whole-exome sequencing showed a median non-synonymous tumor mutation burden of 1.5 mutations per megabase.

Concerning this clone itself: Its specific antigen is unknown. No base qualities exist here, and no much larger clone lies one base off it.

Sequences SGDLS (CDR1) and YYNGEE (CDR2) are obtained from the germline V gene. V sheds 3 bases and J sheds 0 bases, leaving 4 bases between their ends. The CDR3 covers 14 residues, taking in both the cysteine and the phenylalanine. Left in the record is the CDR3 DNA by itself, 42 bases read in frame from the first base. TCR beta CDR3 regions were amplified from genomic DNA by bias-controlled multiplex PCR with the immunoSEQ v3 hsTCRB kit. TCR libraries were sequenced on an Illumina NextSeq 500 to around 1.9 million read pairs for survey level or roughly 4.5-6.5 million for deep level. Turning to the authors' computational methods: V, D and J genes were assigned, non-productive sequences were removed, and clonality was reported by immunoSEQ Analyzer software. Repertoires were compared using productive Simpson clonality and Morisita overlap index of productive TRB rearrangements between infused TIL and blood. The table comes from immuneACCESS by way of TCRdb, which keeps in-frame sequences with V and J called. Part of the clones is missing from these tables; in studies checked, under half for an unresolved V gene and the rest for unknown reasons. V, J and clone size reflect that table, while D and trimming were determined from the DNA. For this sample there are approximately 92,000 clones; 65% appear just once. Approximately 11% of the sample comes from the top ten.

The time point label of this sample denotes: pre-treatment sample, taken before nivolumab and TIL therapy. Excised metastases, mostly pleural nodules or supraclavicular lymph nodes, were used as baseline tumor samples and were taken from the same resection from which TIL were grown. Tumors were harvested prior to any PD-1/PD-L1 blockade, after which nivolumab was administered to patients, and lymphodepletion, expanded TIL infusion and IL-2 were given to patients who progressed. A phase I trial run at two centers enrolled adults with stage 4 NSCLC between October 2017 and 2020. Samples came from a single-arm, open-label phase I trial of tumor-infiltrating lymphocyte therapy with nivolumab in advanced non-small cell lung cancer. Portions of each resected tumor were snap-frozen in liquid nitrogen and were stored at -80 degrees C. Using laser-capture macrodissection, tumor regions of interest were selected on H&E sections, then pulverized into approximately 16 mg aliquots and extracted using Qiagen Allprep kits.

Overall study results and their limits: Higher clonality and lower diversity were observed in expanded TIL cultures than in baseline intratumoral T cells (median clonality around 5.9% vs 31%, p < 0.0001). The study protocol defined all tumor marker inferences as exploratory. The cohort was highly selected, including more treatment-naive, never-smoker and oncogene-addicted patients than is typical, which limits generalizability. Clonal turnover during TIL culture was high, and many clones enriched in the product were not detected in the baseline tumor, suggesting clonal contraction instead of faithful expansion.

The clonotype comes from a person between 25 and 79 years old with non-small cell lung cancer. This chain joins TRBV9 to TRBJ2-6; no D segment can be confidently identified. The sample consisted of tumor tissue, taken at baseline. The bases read TGTGCCAGCAGCGGGTTCTCTGGGGCCAACGTCCTGACTTTC. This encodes CASSGFSGANVLTF.